This T cell receptor (beta chain) is drawn from a study of blood T cell repertoires in COVID-19. Trimming cost V 0 bases and J 5 bases, with 11 bases left between them. The CDR3 extends over 14 amino acids. Germline V gives CDR1 SGDLS, CDR2 YYNGEE. Here immunoSEQ multiplex PCR was the method, and the copy in TCRdb shows in-frame clones only, minus some. The data contain 200,000 to 250,000 clones, 86% of them singletons. This TCR was recovered from a man aged 80 or over with acute or convalescent COVID-19. V usage is TRBV9 and J usage is TRBJ1-2; D is unresolved. What was sequenced was peripheral blood. CDR3 in amino acids: CASSVDEGGYGYTF. The CDR3 DNA follows: TGTGCCAGCAGCGTAGATGAGGGAGGGTATGGCTACACCTTC.